These 13 T cell receptor beta chains originate from one sample sequenced in a study of CD8 T cells in ankylosing spondylitis. One entry per CDR3 protein results from TCRdb running MiXCR on the 5' RACE reads. Of under 250,000 distinct CDR3 sequences in the sample, approximately 30% were seen once. Sample: blood, either unsorted or a sorted T cell fraction (not recorded which). The receptor set was obtained from a male donor with ankylosing spondylitis or in good health (not recorded which).

The V call is TRBV27, the J call TRBJ2-2; 8 bases match TRBD1. V lost 8 bases to trimming and J lost 0 bases; unmatched junction nucleotides: 5. The CDR3 has 15 residues. Per germline, CDR1 MNHEY and CDR2 SMNVEV (reference sequence). The CDR3 loop reads CASYRQGTNTGELFF. CDR3 in DNA: TGTGCCAGCTACAGACAGGGGACGAACACCGGGGAGCTGTTTTTT.

This clonotype was observed a few times. V usage is TRBV18 and J usage is TRBJ2-5; 7 bases line up with TRBD1. CDR1 and CDR2 (germline): KGHSH, LQKENI. The CDR3 has 14 residues. The V segment lost 3 bases and the J segment 7 bases; nucleotides outside the gene matches: 8. In DNA form, the CDR3 reads TGTGCCAGCTCACCGGACAGGACCTTTGGGACCCAGTACTTC. Translating it yields CASSPDRTFGTQYF.

V is TRBV2 and J is TRBJ2-7; D is ambiguous. The CDR3 contains 14 residues. Germline V gene data show CDR1 as SNHLY and CDR2 as FYNNEI. The V gene lost 3 bases and the J gene lost 0 bases, with 9 bases spanning the gap. The CDR3 DNA sequence: TGTGCCAGCAGTGAGGCAGCCATCTCCTACGAGCAGTACTTC. This sequence encodes CASSEAAISYEQYF.

The chain links TRBV12-3 or TRBV12-4 to TRBJ2-2, with a possible D match to TRBD2 (6 bases). The CDR3 is made up of 15 amino acids. Trimming stripped 5 bases from V and 3 bases from J, with 13 bases between. This chain's CDR3 is CASSNLASDTGELFF. The CDR3, as DNA: TGTGCCAGCAGTAACCTTGCTAGCGACACCGGGGAGCTGTTTTTT.

This clonotype came up a few times. This rearrangement joins TRBV20-1 to TRBJ2-7; D possibly corresponds to TRBD2 (5 bases). The V and J ends lost 2 bases and 1 base respectively, with 9 bases between them. The V gene's germline CDR1 is DFQATT and CDR2 SNEGSKA (reference sequence). The CDR3 consists of 13 residues. The CDR3 here is CSARPGLSYEQYF. CDR3 DNA: TGCAGTGCTAGACCGGGGTTATCCTACGAGCAGTACTTC.

This rearrangement joins TRBV5-5 to TRBJ1-4; D perhaps matches TRBD1 (6 bases). There are 17 residues in the CDR3. Deletions cut 2 bases from V and 0 bases from J, with 14 bases between. Germline V CDR1 and CDR2: SGHKS, YYEKEE (reference sequence). The CDR3 here is CASSFGDTRATNEKLFF. The CDR3 DNA reads TGTGCCAGCAGCTTCGGGGACACCCGTGCAACTAATGAAAAACTGTTTTTT.

The rearrangement joins TRBV5-1 to TRBJ1-1; TRBD1 is a possible D gene (5 bases). Deletions cut 0 bases from V and 1 base from J, with 7 bases between. CDR3 length: 14 residues. Germline values: CDR1 SGHRS, CDR2 YFSETQ. The CDR3: CASSLDGGNTEAFF. In DNA form, the CDR3 reads TGCGCCAGCAGCTTGGATGGGGGGAACACTGAAGCTTTCTTT.

This clonotype was recorded a few times. The chain recombines TRBV5-5 with TRBJ2-3, with D possibly matching TRBD1 (6 bases). The germline CDR1 and CDR2 sequences are SGHKS and YYEKEE (reference sequence). V lost 0 bases and J lost 0, with 11 bases in between. There are 16 residues in the CDR3. The CDR3 loop reads CASSLDREPSTDTQYF. In DNA, the CDR3 is TGTGCCAGCAGCTTGGACAGGGAACCTAGCACAGATACGCAGTATTTT. Variable domain in full (rest from reference TRBV5-5 and TRBJ2-3): DAGVTQSPTHLIKTRGQQVTLRCSPISGHKSVSWYQQVLGQGPQFIFQYYEKEERGRGNFPDRFSARQFPNYSSELNVNALLLGDSALYLCASSLDREPSTDTQYFGPGTRLTVL.

This clonotype has more than one count but fewer than ten. This chain links TRBV15 with TRBJ2-7, with TRBD2 matching over 9 bases. The ends lost 0 bases at V and 5 bases at J; junction bases unmatched: 2. This CDR3 has 14 residues. Germline assignment: CDR1 LNHNV and CDR2 YYDKDF (reference sequence). DNA for the CDR3: TGTGCCACCAGCAGAGATAGGACTAGCGACGAGCAGTACTTC. Translated, it gives CATSRDRTSDEQYF.

There are a few counts of this clonotype. This chain links TRBV6-5 with TRBJ1-5; D uncertain. The CDR3 has 16 amino acids. Trimming stripped 0 bases from V and 6 bases from J, with 15 bases between. Germline V gene lookup returns CDR1 MNHEY and CDR2 SVGAGI. The CDR3 nucleotides read TGTGCCAGCAGTTACTCTGCCGTAGATAAAGTTCAGCCCCAGCATTTT. Its protein product is CASSYSAVDKVQPQHF.

The V and J genes are TRBV29-1 and TRBJ2-5; 10 bases are a match to TRBD1. CDR1 and CDR2 from the germline V gene are SQVTM and ANQGSEA. This CDR3 comprises 13 residues. The junction had 5 bases not matched to a gene; V was cut back by 5 bases and J by 5 bases. The CDR3 DNA follows: TGCAGCGTTATAGACAGGGGGCGTGAGACCCAGTACTTC. Amino acid sequence: CSVIDRGRETQYF.

This clonotype was seen more than once but under ten times. This chain connects TRBV10-2 to TRBJ2-3, with a possible D match to TRBD1 (6 bases). Trimming left V 1 base short and J 5 bases short, with 13 bases between. The CDR3 extends over 15 amino acids. The germline V gene has CDR1 WSHSY and CDR2 SAAADI. The CDR3 reads CASSEFGLGGDTQYF. The CDR3 region has the DNA TGCGCCAGCAGTGAGTTTGGGCTAGGGGGAGATACGCAGTATTTT.

This rearrangement joins TRBV20-1 to TRBJ2-5, with TRBD2 matching 7 bases. Trimming at V came to 3 bases and at J to 2 bases, leaving 9 bases not matched to a gene. Germline V CDR1 and CDR2: DFQATT, SNEGSKA (reference sequence). The CDR3 covers 15 residues. The CDR3 spells CSASDAGVVQETQYF. CDR3 bases: TGCAGTGCTAGCGACGCGGGGGTGGTACAAGAGACCCAGTACTTC.